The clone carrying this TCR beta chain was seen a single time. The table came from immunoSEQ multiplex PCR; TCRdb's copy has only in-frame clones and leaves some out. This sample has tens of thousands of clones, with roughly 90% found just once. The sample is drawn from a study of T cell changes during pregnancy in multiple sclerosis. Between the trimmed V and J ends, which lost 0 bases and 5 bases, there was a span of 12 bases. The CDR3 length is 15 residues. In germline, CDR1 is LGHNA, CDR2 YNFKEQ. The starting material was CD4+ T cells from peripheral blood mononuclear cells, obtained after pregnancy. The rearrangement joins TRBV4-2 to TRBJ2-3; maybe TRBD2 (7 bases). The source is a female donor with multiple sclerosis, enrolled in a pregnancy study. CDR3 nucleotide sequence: TGTGCCAGCAGCCAAGATTGGGGGGGGCGAGATACGCAGTATTTT. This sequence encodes CASSQDWGGRDTQYF.